The 12 T cell receptor beta chains listed next were all sequenced from one sample in a study of molecular identifiers for immune sequencing clone quantification. One entry per CDR3 protein results from TCRdb running MiXCR on the PCR reads. Found here are some 580,000 distinct CDR3 sequences, roughly 25% of them singletons; the top ten hold 0.6% to 0.9%. The material sequenced was naive CD8+ T cells from blood, with Jurkat cell RNA spiked in. The subset here: FACS-sorted CD8+CD4-CCR7+CD45RA+ naive T cells. Receptors originate from a human donor in good health. Some libraries in this study had Jurkat cell RNA spiked in.

CDR3 nucleotide sequence: TGCAGCGTTGAAAAAGAGGAGAGCTCCTACGAGCAGTACTTC. The encoded protein is CSVEKEESSYEQYF. V is TRBV29-1 and J is TRBJ2-7; D is ambiguous. The CDR3 extends over 14 amino acids. CDR1 is SQVTM and CDR2 is ANQGSEA in the germline V gene. V was clipped by 2 bases and J by 0 bases, with 11 bases between them.

The chain carries TRBV2 and TRBJ2-7; D might be TRBD2 (7 bases). V was shortened by 0 bases and J by 3 bases, with 15 bases between the two germline ends. Germline V gene data show CDR1 as SNHLY and CDR2 as FYNNEI. The CDR3 runs 16 residues. The CDR3 is CASSEARGGHLYEQYF. For the CDR3, the DNA is TGTGCCAGCAGTGAAGCTAGGGGGGGACACCTCTACGAGCAGTACTTC.

This clonotype turned up a few times. The chain has TRBV5-5 and TRBJ1-1; tentative D call: TRBD1 (5 bases). This CDR3 has 15 amino acids. V lost 4 bases, J lost 4 bases, and 17 bases lay in between. CDR1 is SGHKS and CDR2 is YYEKEE in the germline V gene (reference sequence). The CDR3: CASSQEGSRGTEAFF. CDR3 DNA sequence: TGTGCCAGCAGCCAAGAGGGGTCCCGGGGCACTGAAGCTTTCTTT.

The genes are TRBV20-1 and TRBJ2-7, with TRBD2 matching 8 bases. The CDR3 consists of 13 residues. From germline, CDR1 is DFQATT and CDR2 SNEGSKA (reference sequence). V trimming: 7 bases; J trimming: 4 bases; junction bases outside the gene matches: 9. CDR3 sequence: CSVPGLVSYEQYF. CDR3 nucleotides: TGCAGTGTTCCGGGACTAGTTTCGTACGAGCAGTACTTC.

V is TRBV2 and J is TRBJ2-5; D not resolved. The CDR3 spans 16 residues. V shed 3 bases and J shed 1 base, with 15 bases lying between them. Germline V CDR1 and CDR2: SNHLY, FYNNEI. Here the CDR3 reads CASSESLPHFQETQYF. The CDR3 DNA sequence: TGTGCCAGCAGTGAGTCGTTACCTCACTTCCAAGAGACCCAGTACTTC. The full variable domain, completed using reference TRBV2 and TRBJ2-5, is EPEVTQTPSHQVTQMGQEVILRCVPISNHLYFYWYRQILGQKVEFLVSFYNNEISEKSEIFDDQFSVERPDGSNFTLKIRSTKLEDSAMYFCASSESLPHFQETQYFGPGTRLLVL.

This clonotype was recorded at least ten times. This rearrangement joins TRBV30 to TRBJ1-1; no clear D gene. Germline V gene sequence: CDR1 GTSNPN, CDR2 SVGIG (reference sequence). V was clipped by 4 bases and J by 1 base, with 4 bases between them. CDR3 length: 11 residues. The CDR3: CAWNPNTEAFF. The CDR3 DNA follows: TGTGCCTGGAACCCGAACACTGAAGCTTTCTTT.

The rearrangement uses TRBV5-1 and TRBJ2-1; weak D call: TRBD1 (5 bases). The CDR3 length is 12 residues. V lost 4 bases, J lost 10 bases, and 12 bases lay in between. From germline, CDR1 is SGHRS and CDR2 YFSETQ. The CDR3 DNA sequence: TGCGCCAGCAGCCCGACAGATTGGGAGCAGTTCTTC. It yields the protein CASSPTDWEQFF.

This clonotype was observed at least ten times. CDR3 in DNA: TGTGCCAGCAGCTTAGGGGGAACGAACACTGAAGCTTTCTTT. Translating gives CASSLGGTNTEAFF. V is TRBV7-9 and J is TRBJ1-1; no definite D call. The CDR3 totals 14 residues. The germline CDR1 and CDR2 sequences are SEHNR and FQNEAQ (reference sequence). V dropped 1 base and J dropped 1 base, with 7 bases sitting between them.

CDR3 nucleotides: TGTGCCAGCAGTTTATTTGGGGGAAGGAACACTGAAGCTTTCTTT. This encodes CASSLFGGRNTEAFF. This chain links TRBV27 with TRBJ1-1; weak D call: TRBD1 (5 bases). The CDR3 totals 15 residues. V was clipped by 1 base and J by 1 base, with 10 bases between them. Germline lookup yields CDR1 MNHEY and CDR2 SMNVEV (reference sequence).

This clonotype was observed a handful of times. The chain employs TRBV6-5 and TRBJ2-2; D is possibly TRBD2 (6 bases). Per the germline V gene, CDR1 is MNHEY and CDR2 is SVGAGI. V dropped 6 bases and J dropped 5 bases, with 13 bases sitting between them. The CDR3 sequence is 14 residues long. Written as DNA, the CDR3 is TGTGCCAGCAGCCACCCTCGGGAGACCGGGGAGCTGTTTTTT. This encodes CASSHPRETGELFF.

The chain couples TRBV27 to TRBJ2-4; unclear D gene. This CDR3 spans 14 amino acids. The V and J ends lost 5 bases and 3 bases respectively, with 11 bases between them. From germline, CDR1 is MNHEY and CDR2 SMNVEV (reference sequence). The CDR3 sequence is CASSPWGNKNIQYF. CDR3 bases: TGTGCCAGCAGTCCCTGGGGAAACAAAAACATTCAGTACTTC.

This chain uses TRBV4-3 with TRBJ2-7; 9 bases line up with TRBD2. Germline assignment: CDR1 LGHNA and CDR2 YSLEER. The CDR3 spans 15 residues. The junction had 8 bases not matched to a gene; V was cut back by 2 bases and J by 6 bases. CDR3 amino acids: CASSQTSGSIGEQYF. The CDR3, as DNA: TGCGCCAGCAGCCAAACTAGCGGGTCGATAGGCGAGCAGTACTTC.